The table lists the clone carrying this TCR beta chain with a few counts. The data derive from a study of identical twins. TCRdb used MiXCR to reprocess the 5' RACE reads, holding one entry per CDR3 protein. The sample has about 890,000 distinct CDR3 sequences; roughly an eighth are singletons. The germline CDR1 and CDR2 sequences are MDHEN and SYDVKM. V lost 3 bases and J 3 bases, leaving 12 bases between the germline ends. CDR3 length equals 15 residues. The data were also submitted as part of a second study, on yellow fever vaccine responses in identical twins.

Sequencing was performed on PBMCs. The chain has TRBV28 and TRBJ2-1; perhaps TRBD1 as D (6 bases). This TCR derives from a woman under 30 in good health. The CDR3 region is CASSLWQGNYNEQFF. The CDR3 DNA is TGTGCCAGCAGTTTGTGGCAGGGGAACTACAATGAGCAGTTCTTC.